What follows is one T cell receptor beta chain and its context. Its specificity is unknown. The CDR3 is made up of 14 amino acids. Germline V CDR1 and CDR2: SGHTA, FQGNSA. V shed 5 bases, J shed 2 bases, and the junction held 6 bases outside the gene matches. The data derive from a study of OX40 agonist ivuxolimab in advanced cancers. Produced via immunoSEQ multiplex PCR; TCRdb's table is partial and in-frame only. The sample lists about 67,000 clones; 80% were seen once. Whole-study findings and limits: Circulating CD4+ and CD8+ T cells showed clonal expansion by week 6 at 0.1 to 3.0 mg/kg. Averaged across samples, CD8+ T cells carried more expanded clones than CD4+ did.

The V gene is TRBV7-2, the J gene TRBJ2-7; 7 bases fit TRBD1. The clonotype was recovered from an adult with an advanced solid tumor such as melanoma, head and neck, liver or kidney cancer. The source was CD4+ or CD8+ T cells sorted from blood, collected in a trial of the OX40 agonist ivuxolimab. This CDR3 is CASSPGGQPYEQYF. The CDR3 DNA reads TGTGCCAGCAGCCCAGGGGGACAGCCCTACGAGCAGTACTTC.